The following is a TCR beta chain sequence with its context. What it binds is not known. The record originates from a study of early T cells in non-severe SARS-CoV-2 infection. Study overall: The sequenced material was bulk RNA from unsorted whole blood, and its chains were unpaired.

V shed 1 base and J 7 bases; nucleotides not matched to a gene: 2. The CDR3 runs to 13 residues. Germline-derived CDR1 and CDR2 are SGDLS and YYNGEE. Whole-study results and caveats: VDJdb matching favored anti-spike CD8 responses, missing private and CD4 specificities.

The TCR library protocol was used to attach unique molecular identifiers. These identifiers were attached to individual cDNA molecules. One entry per CDR3 protein results from TCRdb running MiXCR on the 5' RACE reads. The sample holds about 49,000 distinct CDR3 sequences, approximately 12% seen once. This TCR came from an adult who was a healthcare worker with PCR-confirmed SARS-CoV-2 infection or an uninfected control (not recorded which). V is TRBV9 and J is TRBJ2-7; TRBD2 agrees at 10 bases. Material for sequencing was whole blood. The CDR3 region has the DNA TGTGCCAGCAGCGTATCACTAGCGGGGGAGCAGTACTTC. It encodes CASSVSLAGEQYF.